The rows below give T cell receptor beta chains drawn from one sample of a study of blood T cell repertoires in COVID-19. The method was immunoSEQ multiplex PCR; TCRdb's version includes in-frame clones alone and lacks a portion of them. This table has approximately 270,000 clones, around nine tenths appearing once. The sequenced sample was PBMCs or T cells enriched from blood (not recorded which). The source of these receptors is a woman aged 55-70 years who had recovered from COVID-19. The CDR3 runs from the conserved cysteine through the conserved F or W. D genes are given only for firm matches. Not all rows give a size; the values are once, few, many and, for expanded clones, a class.

-	TRBJ2-7	TRBD2	TRBV24-1	CATSDGSGSGRATYEQYF	TGTGCCACCAGTGATGGGTCGGGTAGCGGGAGGGCCACATACGAGCAGTACTTC
-	TRBJ2-7	-	TRBV5-4	CASSSGGQPLYEQYF	TGTGCCAGCAGCTCCGGAGGACAGCCTCTCTACGAGCAGTACTTC
-	TRBJ2-5	TRBD2	TRBV5-6	CASSPPWGSGETQYF	TGTGCCAGCAGCCCGCCGTGGGGTAGCGGGGAGACCCAGTACTTC
few	TRBJ2-1	TRBD2	TRBV9	CASSVELAGYNEQFF	TGTGCCAGCAGCGTAGAACTAGCGGGCTACAATGAGCAGTTCTTC
-	TRBJ2-7	-	TRBV12-2	CASRPSLDRVGYEQYF	TGTGCAAGTCGCCCCTCCTTGGACAGGGTAGGCTACGAGCAGTACTTC
-	TRBJ1-1	-	TRBV3-1/TRBV3-2	CASSHSGAPFF	TGTGCCAGCAGCCATTCGGGTGCACCTTTCTTT
-	TRBJ1-1	-	TRBV6-5	CASSYTGGTRALEAFF	TGTGCCAGCAGTTACACGGGGGGGACGCGGGCCCTTGAAGCTTTCTTT
-	TRBJ1-1	-	TRBV7-9	CASSLGRGVTEAFF	TGTGCCAGCAGCTTAGGACGGGGAGTCACTGAAGCTTTCTTT
few	TRBJ1-6	-	TRBV30	CAWSVDRINSPLHF	TGTGCCTGGAGTGTAGACAGGATTAATTCACCCCTCCACTTT
-	TRBJ1-6	-	TRBV6-5	CASSTQARGNSPLHF	TGTGCCAGCAGTACCCAAGCGCGGGGTAATTCACCCCTCCACTTT
few	TRBJ1-2	-	TRBV28	CASSPPFWGGYGYTF	TGTGCCAGCAGTCCACCCTTTTGGGGGGGGTATGGCTACACCTTC
-	TRBJ1-5	-	TRBV19	CASSIGQDRRNQPQHF	TGTGCCAGTAGTATCGGGCAAGACCGGAGGAATCAGCCCCAGCATTTT
few	TRBJ1-4	-	TRBV10-3	CAIRAGTVATNEKLFF	TGTGCCATCAGAGCGGGTACCGTTGCAACTAATGAAAAACTGTTTTTT
-	TRBJ2-7	TRBD1	TRBV30	CAWLDRGSSYEQYF	TGTGCCTGGCTTGACAGGGGGTCTTCCTACGAGCAGTACTTC
-	TRBJ2-3	TRBD2	TRBV6-5	CASSTSGSRDTQYF	TGTGCCAGCTCGACTAGCGGGTCTCGAGATACGCAGTATTTT
-	TRBJ2-2	TRBD1	TRBV6-5	CASSSQGAQTGELFF	TGTGCCAGCAGTTCTCAGGGGGCGCAAACCGGGGAGCTGTTTTTT
-	TRBJ1-1	TRBD1	TRBV19	CASATGTGNTEAFF	TGTGCCAGTGCCACCGGGACAGGGAACACTGAAGCTTTCTTT
-	TRBJ2-7	-	TRBV30	CAWSVLGYEQYF	TGTGCCTGGAGTGTACTAGGTTACGAGCAGTACTTC
once	TRBJ1-2	-	TRBV7-8	CASSSKALPYGYTF	TGTGCCAGCAGCTCCAAAGCATTGCCCTATGGCTACACCTTC
-	TRBJ2-4	TRBD1	TRBV2	CASRRTGEYIQYF	TGTGCCAGCAGACGGACAGGGGAGTACATTCAGTACTTC
few	TRBJ2-5	-	TRBV9	CASSSETAAETQYF	TGTGCCAGCAGCAGCGAGACTGCAGCCGAGACCCAGTACTTC
-	TRBJ1-3	-	TRBV5-1	CASSLASGGSDTIYF	TGCGCCAGCAGCTTGGCCTCGGGGGGCTCGGACACCATATATTTT
-	TRBJ1-2	-	TRBV28	CASSLVGQPYGYTF	TGTGCCAGCAGTTTAGTGGGGCAGCCCTATGGCTACACCTTC
-	TRBJ2-3	-	TRBV7-9	CASSIGQPVTDTQYF	TGTGCCAGCAGCATTGGGCAGCCGGTCACAGATACGCAGTATTTT
-	TRBJ2-7	-	TRBV9	CASSVGGPGYEQYF	TGTGCCAGCAGCGTAGGTGGGCCCGGCTACGAGCAGTACTTC
-	TRBJ2-7	TRBD2	TRBV27	CASLLVRSGGEYEQYF	TGTGCCAGCTTACTCGTAAGGTCCGGGGGGGAGTACGAGCAGTACTTC
-	TRBJ2-7	-	TRBV5-1	CASSSFPGVGSYEQYF	TGCGCCAGCAGCTCGTTCCCGGGAGTCGGATCTTACGAGCAGTACTTC
-	TRBJ1-1	-	TRBV5-8	CASRQGFPRGTEAFF	TGTGCCAGCAGACAGGGCTTCCCACGTGGCACTGAAGCTTTCTTT
-	TRBJ1-4	-	TRBV7-2	CASSTSGGRKLFF	TGTGCCAGCAGCACTAGTGGGGGGAGGAAACTGTTTTTT
-	TRBJ1-2	TRBD1	TRBV15	CATSREQGDGYTF	TGTGCCACCAGCAGAGAACAGGGGGATGGCTACACCTTC
-	TRBJ2-3	-	TRBV5-1	CASSHPDRLDTQYF	TGCGCCAGCAGCCACCCGGACAGACTGGATACGCAGTATTTT
-	TRBJ1-1	TRBD1	TRBV7-9	CASSPRRTGERDTEAFF	TGTGCCAGCAGCCCTAGACGAACAGGGGAGCGGGACACTGAAGCTTTCTTT
-	TRBJ2-5	-	TRBV28	CASSHDNQETQYF	TGTGCCAGCAGCCACGACAACCAAGAGACCCAGTACTTC
-	TRBJ1-1	-	TRBV18	CASSPLPRDTEAFF	TGTGCCAGCTCTCCCCTACCCAGGGACACTGAAGCTTTCTTT
-	TRBJ2-7	TRBD1	TRBV5-4	CASSLNRGSYEQYF	TGTGCCAGCAGCTTAAACAGGGGGTCCTACGAGCAGTACTTC
once	TRBJ1-3	-	TRBV19	CASTAGPGNTIYF	TGTGCCAGCACCGCAGGGCCAGGAAACACCATATATTTT
-	TRBJ1-2	-	TRBV10-3	CAISGGSYGYTF	TGTGCCATCAGTGGAGGCTCCTATGGCTACACCTTC
-	TRBJ2-7	-	TRBV29-1	CSVGGRFDEQYF	TGCAGCGTTGGGGGGCGCTTCGACGAGCAGTACTTC
-	TRBJ1-4	TRBD1	TRBV9	CASSAGSGGGAEKLFF	TGTGCCAGCAGCGCTGGGTCGGGAGGGGGCGCGGAAAAACTGTTTTTT
-	TRBJ1-3	-	TRBV15	CATSSPLGGMSSGNTIYF	TGTGCCACCAGCTCCCCCTTAGGAGGGATGAGCTCTGGAAACACCATATATTTT
-	TRBJ1-2	TRBD1	TRBV3-1/TRBV3-2	CASSNTGGGPDGYTF	TGTGCCAGCAGCAATACAGGGGGCGGACCTGATGGCTACACCTTC
-	TRBJ2-7	-	TRBV29-1	CSARLPQGGYEQYF	TGCAGCGCCCGTCTGCCGCAGGGGGGCTACGAGCAGTACTTC
-	TRBJ1-4	TRBD1	TRBV7-2	CASSRQGGEKLFF	TGTGCCAGCAGCAGACAGGGCGGCGAAAAACTGTTTTTT
few	TRBJ2-2	-	TRBV6-4	CASSPGPTGELFF	TGTGCCAGCAGTCCGGGTCCCACCGGGGAGCTGTTTTTT
-	TRBJ2-1	TRBD2	TRBV7-6	CATQRAPGSGSSNEQFF	TGTGCCACCCAACGAGCCCCCGGTAGCGGGAGTTCAAATGAGCAGTTCTTC
-	TRBJ1-2	TRBD1	TRBV20-1	CSASRQGNYGYTF	TGCAGTGCTAGTCGACAGGGAAACTATGGCTACACCTTC
-	TRBJ1-5	TRBD1	TRBV30	CAWSFQGASQPQHF	TGTGCCTGGAGCTTCCAGGGGGCGAGTCAGCCCCAGCATTTT
-	TRBJ2-7	-	TRBV12-3/TRBV12-4	CASSFLHEQYF	TGTGCCAGCAGTTTTCTCCACGAGCAGTACTTC